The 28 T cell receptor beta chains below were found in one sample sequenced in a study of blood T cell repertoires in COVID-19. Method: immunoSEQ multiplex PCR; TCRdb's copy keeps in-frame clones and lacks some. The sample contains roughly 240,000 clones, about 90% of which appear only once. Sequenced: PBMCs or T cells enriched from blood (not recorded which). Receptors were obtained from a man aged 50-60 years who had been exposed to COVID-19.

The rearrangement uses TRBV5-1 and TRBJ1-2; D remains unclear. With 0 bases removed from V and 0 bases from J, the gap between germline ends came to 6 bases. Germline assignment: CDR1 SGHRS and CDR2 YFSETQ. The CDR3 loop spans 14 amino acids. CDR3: CASSLDRPNYGYTF. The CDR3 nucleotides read TGCGCCAGCAGCTTGGACAGACCTAACTATGGCTACACCTTC.

DNA for the CDR3: TGTGCCAGCATCCCTACTTGGGACAGGGTTGAAAATTTGAACTATGGCTACACCTTC. Translation: CASIPTWDRVENLNYGYTF. The chain recombines TRBV2 with TRBJ1-2; the match to TRBD1 covers 9 bases. Losses at the gene ends were 7 bases for V and 2 bases for J; bases not matched to a gene: 20. Germline V CDR1 and CDR2: SNHLY, FYNNEI. This CDR3 contains 19 residues.

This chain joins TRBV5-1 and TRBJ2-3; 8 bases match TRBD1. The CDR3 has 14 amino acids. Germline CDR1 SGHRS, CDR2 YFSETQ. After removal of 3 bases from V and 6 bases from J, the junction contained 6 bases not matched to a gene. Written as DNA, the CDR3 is TGCGCCAGCAGCTCAAGACAGGGGCCCGATACGCAGTATTTT. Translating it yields CASSSRQGPDTQYF. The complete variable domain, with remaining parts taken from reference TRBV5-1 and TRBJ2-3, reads KAGVTQTPRYLIKTRGQQVTLSCSPISGHRSVSWYQQTPGQGLQFLFEYFSETQRNKGNFPGRFSGRQFSNSRSEMNVSTLELGDSALYLCASSSRQGPDTQYFGPGTRLTVL.

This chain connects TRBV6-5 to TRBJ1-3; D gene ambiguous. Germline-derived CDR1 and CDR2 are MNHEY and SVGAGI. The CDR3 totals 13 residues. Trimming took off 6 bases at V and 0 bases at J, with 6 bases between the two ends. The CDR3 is CASRAASGNTIYF. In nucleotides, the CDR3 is TGTGCCAGCAGGGCGGCCTCTGGAAACACCATATATTTT.

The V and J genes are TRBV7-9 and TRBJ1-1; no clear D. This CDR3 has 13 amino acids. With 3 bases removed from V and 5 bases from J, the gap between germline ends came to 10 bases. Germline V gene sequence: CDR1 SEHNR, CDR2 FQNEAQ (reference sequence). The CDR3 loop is CASSFFEGTEAFF. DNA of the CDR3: TGTGCCAGCAGCTTTTTCGAGGGAACTGAAGCTTTCTTT.

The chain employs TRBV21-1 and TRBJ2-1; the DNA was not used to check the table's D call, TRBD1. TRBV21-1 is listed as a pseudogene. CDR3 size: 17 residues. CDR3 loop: CASSRDRGTKNYNEQFF. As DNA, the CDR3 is TGTGCCAGCAGCAGGGATAGGGGGACGAAAAATTACAATGAGCAGTTCTTC.

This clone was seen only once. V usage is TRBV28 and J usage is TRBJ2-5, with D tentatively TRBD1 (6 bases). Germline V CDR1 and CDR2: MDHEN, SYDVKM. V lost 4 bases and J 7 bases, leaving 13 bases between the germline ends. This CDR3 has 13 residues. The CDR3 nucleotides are TGTGCCAGCAGTTCCTTCCTGGGGGCGACCCAGTACTTC. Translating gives CASSSFLGATQYF. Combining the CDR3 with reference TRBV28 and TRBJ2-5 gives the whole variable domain DVKVTQSSRYLVKRTGEKVFLECVQDMDHENMFWYRQDPGLGLRLIYFSYDVKMKEKGDIPEGYSVSREKKERFSLILESASTNQTSMYLCASSSFLGATQYFGPGTRLLVL.

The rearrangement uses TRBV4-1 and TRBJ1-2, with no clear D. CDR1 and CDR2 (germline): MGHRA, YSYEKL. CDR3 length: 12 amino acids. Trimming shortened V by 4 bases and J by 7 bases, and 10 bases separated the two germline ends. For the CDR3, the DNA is TGCGCCAGCAGCCGAGGGCTGTTTGGCTACACCTTC. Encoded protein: CASSRGLFGYTF.

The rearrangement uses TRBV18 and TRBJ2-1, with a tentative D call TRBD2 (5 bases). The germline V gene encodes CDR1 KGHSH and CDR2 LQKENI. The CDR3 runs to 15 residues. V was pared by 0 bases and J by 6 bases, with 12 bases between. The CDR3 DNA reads TGTGCCAGCTCACCACCGGAGGCAGAAGGCAATGAGCAGTTCTTC. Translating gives CASSPPEAEGNEQFF.

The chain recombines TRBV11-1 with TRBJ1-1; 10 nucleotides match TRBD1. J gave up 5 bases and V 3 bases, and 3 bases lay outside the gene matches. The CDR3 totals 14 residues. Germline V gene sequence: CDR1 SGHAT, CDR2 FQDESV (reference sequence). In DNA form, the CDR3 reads TGTGCCAGCAGCTTGACAGGGGGCCGTACTGAAGCTTTCTTT. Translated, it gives CASSLTGGRTEAFF. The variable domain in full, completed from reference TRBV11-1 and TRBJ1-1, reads EAEVAQSPRYKITEKSQAVAFWCDPISGHATLYWYRQILGQGPELLVQFQDESVVDDSQLPKDRFSAERLKGVDSTLKIQPAELGDSAMYLCASSLTGGRTEAFFGQGTRLTVV.

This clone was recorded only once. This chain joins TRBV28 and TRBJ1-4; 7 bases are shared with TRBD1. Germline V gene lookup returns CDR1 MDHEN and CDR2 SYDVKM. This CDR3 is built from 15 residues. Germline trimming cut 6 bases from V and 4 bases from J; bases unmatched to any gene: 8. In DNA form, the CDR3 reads TGTGCCAGCAGGCAGCCGACAGGGTATAATGAAAAACTGTTTTTT. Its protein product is CASRQPTGYNEKLFF.

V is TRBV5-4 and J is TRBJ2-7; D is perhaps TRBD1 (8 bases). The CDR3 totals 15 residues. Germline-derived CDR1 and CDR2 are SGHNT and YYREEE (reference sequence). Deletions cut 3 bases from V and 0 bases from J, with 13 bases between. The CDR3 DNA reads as TGTGCCAGCAGCTCACAGGGGGGGAGCTCCTACGAGCAGTACTTC. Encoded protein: CASSSQGGSSYEQYF.

This CDR3 reads CAISDPRQANQAEAFF. The CDR3, as DNA: TGTGCCATCAGTGATCCGCGGCAAGCAAACCAAGCTGAAGCTTTCTTT. The chain has TRBV10-3 and TRBJ1-1; no firm D call. The length of the CDR3 is 16 residues. V lost 3 bases to trimming and J lost 6 bases, with 20 bases between them. From germline, CDR1 is ENHRY and CDR2 SYGVKD.

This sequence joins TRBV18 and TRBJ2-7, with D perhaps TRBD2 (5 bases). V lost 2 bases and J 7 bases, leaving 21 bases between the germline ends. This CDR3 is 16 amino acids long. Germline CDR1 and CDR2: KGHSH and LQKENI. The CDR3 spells CASSPSVGTNTGEQYF. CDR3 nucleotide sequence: TGTGCCAGCTCACCATCAGTTGGCACGAACACGGGGGAGCAGTACTTC.

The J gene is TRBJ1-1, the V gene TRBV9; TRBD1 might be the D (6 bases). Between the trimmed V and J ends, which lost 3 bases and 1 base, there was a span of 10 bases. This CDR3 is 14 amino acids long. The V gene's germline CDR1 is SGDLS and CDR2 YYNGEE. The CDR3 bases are TGTGCCAGCAGCGCCATGACAGGGAACACTGAAGCTTTCTTT. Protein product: CASSAMTGNTEAFF.

CDR3 DNA sequence: TGTGCCAGCAGTTTGGCGTTTTACAGGGGCCTGAACACTGAAGCTTTCTTT. It is translated as CASSLAFYRGLNTEAFF. The chain joins TRBV28 to TRBJ1-1, with 7 bases matching TRBD1. CDR3 length: 17 residues. Losses at the gene ends were 3 bases for V and 0 bases for J; bases not matched to a gene: 10. CDR1 MDHEN and CDR2 SYDVKM come from the germline V gene.

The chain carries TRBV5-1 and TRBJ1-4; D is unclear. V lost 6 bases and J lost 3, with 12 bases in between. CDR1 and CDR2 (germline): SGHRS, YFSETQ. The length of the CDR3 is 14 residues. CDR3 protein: CASTAGVPNEKLFF. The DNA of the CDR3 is TGCGCCAGCACCGCGGGAGTACCTAATGAAAAACTGTTTTTT.

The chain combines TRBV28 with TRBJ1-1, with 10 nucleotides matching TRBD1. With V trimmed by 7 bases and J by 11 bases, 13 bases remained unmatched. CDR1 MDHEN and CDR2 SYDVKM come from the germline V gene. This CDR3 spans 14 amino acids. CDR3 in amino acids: CASTIGTGERDAFF. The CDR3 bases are TGTGCCAGCACCATAGGGACAGGGGAACGTGACGCTTTCTTT. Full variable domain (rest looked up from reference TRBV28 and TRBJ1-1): DVKVTQSSRYLVKRTGEKVFLECVQDMDHENMFWYRQDPGLGLRLIYFSYDVKMKEKGDIPEGYSVSREKKERFSLILESASTNQTSMYLCASTIGTGERDAFFGQGTRLTVV.

The CDR3 sequence: CASSQSDRGYEKLFF. The CDR3 region has the DNA TGTGCCAGCAGCCAATCGGACAGGGGATATGAAAAACTGTTTTTT. The rearrangement links TRBV3-1 (or the pseudogene TRBV3-2) to TRBJ1-4; 9 positions agree with TRBD1. There are 15 residues in the CDR3. Germline V gene sequence: CDR1 LGHDT, CDR2 YNNKEL (reference sequence). Trimming at V came to 2 bases and at J to 6 bases, leaving 4 bases not matched to a gene.

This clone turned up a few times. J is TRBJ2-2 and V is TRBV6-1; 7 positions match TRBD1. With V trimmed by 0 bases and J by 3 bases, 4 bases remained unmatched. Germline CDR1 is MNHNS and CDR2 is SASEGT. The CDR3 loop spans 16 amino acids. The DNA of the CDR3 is TGTGCCAGCAGTGAAGCTTACAGGGGATACACCGGGGAGCTGTTTTTT. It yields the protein CASSEAYRGYTGELFF.

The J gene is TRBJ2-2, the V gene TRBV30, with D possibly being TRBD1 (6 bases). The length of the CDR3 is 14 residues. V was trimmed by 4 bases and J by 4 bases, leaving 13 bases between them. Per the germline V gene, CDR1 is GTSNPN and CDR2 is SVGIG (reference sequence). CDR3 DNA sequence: TGTGCCTGGACCTCCCGGGACATCACCGGGGAGCTGTTTTTT. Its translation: CAWTSRDITGELFF.

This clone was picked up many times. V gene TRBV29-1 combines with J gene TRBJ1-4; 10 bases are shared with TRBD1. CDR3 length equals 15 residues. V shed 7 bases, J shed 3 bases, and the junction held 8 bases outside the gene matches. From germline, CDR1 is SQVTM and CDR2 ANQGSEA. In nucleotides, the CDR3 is TGCAGCGGGGCGACCGGGACAGGGGCTAATGAAAAACTGTTTTTT. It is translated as CSGATGTGANEKLFF.

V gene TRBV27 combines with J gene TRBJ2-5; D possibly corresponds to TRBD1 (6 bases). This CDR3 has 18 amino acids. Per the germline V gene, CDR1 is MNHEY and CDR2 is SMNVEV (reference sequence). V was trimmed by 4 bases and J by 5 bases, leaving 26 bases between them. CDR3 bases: TGTGCCAGCAGTTCGTATACAGGGACGACCTCAAGGGTGGAGACCCAGTACTTC. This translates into CASSSYTGTTSRVETQYF.

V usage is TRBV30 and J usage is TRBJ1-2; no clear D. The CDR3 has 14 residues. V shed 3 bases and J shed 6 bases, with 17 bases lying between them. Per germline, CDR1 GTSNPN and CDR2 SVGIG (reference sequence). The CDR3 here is CAWREVRQWHGYTF. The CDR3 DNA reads TGTGCCTGGAGAGAGGTCCGGCAGTGGCATGGCTACACCTTC.

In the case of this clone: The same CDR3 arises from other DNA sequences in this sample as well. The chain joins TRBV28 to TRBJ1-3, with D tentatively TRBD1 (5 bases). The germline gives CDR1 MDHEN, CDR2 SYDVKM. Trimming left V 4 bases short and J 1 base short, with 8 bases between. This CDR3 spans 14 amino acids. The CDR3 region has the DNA TGTGCCAGCAGTTCCGGGGGGTCTGGAAACACCATATATTTT. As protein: CASSSGGSGNTIYF.

The CDR3 coding sequence is TGTGCCAGCAGCCCGCAGGGGGGCACCCACTCCTACGAGCAGTACTTC. Translation: CASSPQGGTHSYEQYF. V and J are TRBV5-6 and TRBJ2-7; weak D call: TRBD1 (7 bases). This CDR3 is built from 16 residues. Per the germline V gene, CDR1 is SGHDT and CDR2 is YYEEEE. The V end lost 4 bases, the J end lost 0 bases, and 17 bases lay between the germline ends.

The CDR3, as DNA: TGTGCCAGCAGCTTACGGGCGACAGGGGGCAACTCCTACGAGCAGTACTTC. It codes for CASSLRATGGNSYEQYF. The chain joins TRBV7-9 to TRBJ2-7; 10 bases fit TRBD1. After removal of 2 bases from V and 0 bases from J, the junction contained 7 bases not matched to a gene. The CDR3 totals 17 residues. CDR1 SEHNR and CDR2 FQNEAQ come from the germline V gene (reference sequence).

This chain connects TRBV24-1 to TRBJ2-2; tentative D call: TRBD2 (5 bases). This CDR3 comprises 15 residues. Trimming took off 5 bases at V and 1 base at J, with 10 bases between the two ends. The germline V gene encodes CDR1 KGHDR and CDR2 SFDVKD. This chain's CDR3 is CATSGPGMNTGELFF. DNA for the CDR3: TGTGCCACCAGTGGTCCGGGGATGAACACCGGGGAGCTGTTTTTT.